Each of the 27 T cell receptor beta chains below was sequenced from the same sample in a study of patients and donors after allogeneic stem cell transplantation. TCRdb fed the RT-PCR reads into MiXCR, producing one record per CDR3 protein. In the table there are about 87,000 distinct CDR3 sequences, around 5% of which are singletons. What was sequenced was blood, either unsorted or a sorted T cell fraction (not recorded which). Receptors originate from a human donor who was either an allogeneic HSCT recipient or a stem cell or donor lymphocyte infusion donor (not recorded which). It is not recorded whose cells these are; they may come from a transplant donor.

V and J are TRBV23-1 and TRBJ1-1; TRBD1 aligns across 9 bases. TRBV23-1 is an ORF, and what it does is uncertain. The CDR3 totals 15 residues. The V gene end was trimmed by 6 bases and the J gene end by 7 bases; junction bases not matched to a gene: 12. The CDR3 DNA is TGCGCCAGCAGGGCGGCCGCTCCGGACAGGGGTGAAGCTTTCTTT. Protein sequence: CASRAAAPDRGEAFF.

This clonotype came up many times. This chain uses TRBV5-1 with TRBJ2-5; possibly TRBD2 for D (6 bases). This CDR3 spans 16 amino acids. Germline V gene data show CDR1 as SGHRS and CDR2 as YFSETQ. The germline V and J ends were trimmed by 3 bases and 6 bases, with 21 bases remaining between them. The CDR3 nucleotides are TGCGCCAGCAGCTGGGGGGATATAGGAGGGAGTAAGACCCAGTACTTC. This translates into CASSWGDIGGSKTQYF.

This clonotype showed up just a few times. The chain is built from TRBV18 and TRBJ2-5, with 8 bases that match TRBD2. The CDR3 spans 15 residues. Trimming cost V 2 bases and J 1 base; bases outside gene matches: 3. CDR1 and CDR2 from the germline V gene are KGHSH and LQKENI. DNA for the CDR3: TGTGCCAGCTCACCAAGCGGGGGCCGCCAAGAGACCCAGTACTTC. Encoded protein: CASSPSGGRQETQYF.

This clonotype appeared many times. Being one base from a much bigger clone, this may be a read error. CDR3 amino acids: CASSLDSSGNTTYF. CDR3 DNA sequence: TGTGCCAGCAGCCTTGACAGCTCTGGAAACACCACATATTTT. V usage is TRBV6-1 and J usage is TRBJ1-3; perhaps TRBD1 as D (5 bases). Germline V gene data show CDR1 as MNHNS and CDR2 as SASEGT. CDR3 length: 14 residues.

This clonotype is medium-sized (0.01 to 0.1%) in the sample. The chain uses TRBV12-3 or TRBV12-4 and TRBJ2-7; D uncertain. V lost 5 bases, J lost 3 bases, and 8 bases lay in between. The CDR3 covers 12 residues. In DNA form, the CDR3 reads TGTGCCAGCAGTCCCGCCCTCTACGAGCAGTACTTC. This translates into CASSPALYEQYF.

At least ten counts were recorded for this clonotype. The J gene is TRBJ2-1, the V gene TRBV4-2, with TRBD1 as a possible D gene (7 bases). Germline V gene lookup returns CDR1 LGHNA and CDR2 YNFKEQ. Trimming pared 4 bases from V and 3 bases from J, leaving 13 bases between. The CDR3 sequence is 15 residues long. CDR3 residues: CASSPPQGGYNEQFF. CDR3 bases: TGTGCCAGCAGCCCCCCCCAGGGGGGCTACAATGAGCAGTTCTTC.

The V gene is TRBV6-1, the J gene TRBJ2-3, with 9 positions matching TRBD1. The V segment lost 11 bases and the J segment 3 bases; nucleotides outside the gene matches: 12. Germline V gene sequence: CDR1 MNHNS, CDR2 SASEGT. CDR3 length equals 15 residues. CDR3 region: CALGVGTGRTDTQYF. The CDR3 DNA reads TGTGCCCTCGGAGTCGGGACAGGGAGGACAGATACGCAGTATTTT.

This clonotype was counted at least ten times. The chain joins TRBV20-1 to TRBJ2-7, with TRBD1 identical over 7 bases. Germline V gene sequence: CDR1 DFQATT, CDR2 SNEGSKA (reference sequence). Trimming removed 0 bases from V and 6 bases from J; junction bases left unmatched: 11. This CDR3 has 15 residues. The CDR3 region is CSARDHSRGFGEQYF. The CDR3 nucleotides read TGCAGTGCTAGAGACCATAGCAGGGGGTTTGGCGAGCAGTACTTC.

This clonotype came up many times. This chain links TRBV12-3 or TRBV12-4 with TRBJ2-1; the match to TRBD1 covers 7 bases. The CDR3 contains 15 residues. Germline trimming cut 5 bases from V and 8 bases from J; bases unmatched to any gene: 12. The CDR3 spells CASSLDRSLSHEQFF. The CDR3 DNA reads as TGTGCCAGCAGTCTGGACAGGTCGCTTTCCCATGAGCAGTTCTTC.

This rearrangement joins TRBV5-1 to TRBJ1-2; D is possibly TRBD1 (5 bases). Germline V gene data show CDR1 as SGHRS and CDR2 as YFSETQ. CDR3 size: 14 residues. Trimming left V 0 bases short and J 6 bases short, with 12 bases between. The CDR3 region has the DNA TGCGCCAGCAGCTTGGGGACAATAGATGATGGCTACACCTTC. Protein sequence: CASSLGTIDDGYTF.

This clonotype was recorded many times. This rearrangement joins TRBV4-2 to TRBJ1-1; D is unresolved. The ends were cut back, 0 bases at V and 3 bases at J, with 8 bases in the middle. Germline-derived CDR1 and CDR2 are LGHNA and YNFKEQ. This CDR3 spans 14 amino acids. The chain's CDR3 is CASSQDYVDTEAFF. The CDR3 nucleotides read TGTGCCAGCAGCCAAGATTACGTGGACACTGAAGCTTTCTTT.

This clonotype was detected many times. The gene calls are TRBV27 and TRBJ2-7; 14 bases fit TRBD2. The trim removed 6 bases at V and 2 bases at J, leaving 3 bases unmatched. Germline CDR1 MNHEY, CDR2 SMNVEV (reference sequence). The CDR3 is 15 residues long. CDR3 protein: CASRRGLAGAYEQYF. CDR3 bases: TGTGCCAGCAGGAGGGGACTAGCGGGAGCCTACGAGCAGTACTTC.

This clonotype appeared many times. The rearrangement uses TRBV9 and TRBJ2-5, with TRBD2 matching 10 bases. The CDR3 is 15 residues long. V gave up 0 bases and J gave up 4 bases; unmatched junction bases: 3. Germline V CDR1 and CDR2: SGDLS, YYNGEE. In DNA form, the CDR3 reads TGTGCCAGCAGCGTAGGTTCTAGCGGGGGAGAGACCCAGTACTTC. It is translated as CASSVGSSGGETQYF.

Many counts were recorded for this clonotype. This rearrangement joins TRBV14 to TRBJ1-2; 7 nucleotides agree with TRBD1. Germline CDR1 and CDR2: SGHDN and FVKESK. V lost 4 bases, J lost 6 bases, and 8 bases stayed unmatched. The length of the CDR3 is 14 residues. Written as DNA, the CDR3 is TGTGCCAGCAGCCCTGGACAGGATCTAAATGGCTACACCTTC. Its translation is CASSPGQDLNGYTF.

This clonotype was counted many times. This sequence joins TRBV7-8 and TRBJ1-3; D perhaps matches TRBD1 (5 bases). CDR3 length: 16 amino acids. CDR1 and CDR2 from the germline V gene are SGHVS and FQNEAQ. V was cut by 1 base and J by 3 bases, with 13 bases left in between. The CDR3 region has the DNA TGTGCCAGCAGCTTAGGGGGGGGGTCTCGTGGAAACACCATATATTTT. This codes for CASSLGGGSRGNTIYF.

This chain connects TRBV11-1 to TRBJ2-1; 11 bases match TRBD1. With V trimmed by 4 bases and J by 1 base, 3 bases remained unmatched. The CDR3 has 16 residues. Germline assignment: CDR1 SGHAT and CDR2 FQDESV (reference sequence). CDR3 sequence: CASSSGQGGSYNEQFF. Written as DNA, the CDR3 is TGTGCCAGCAGCTCGGGACAGGGGGGGTCCTACAATGAGCAGTTCTTC.

This chain joins TRBV28 and TRBJ1-2; no clear D. Deletions cut 7 bases from V and 4 bases from J, with 10 bases between. The length of the CDR3 is 12 residues. Germline V gene lookup returns CDR1 MDHEN and CDR2 SYDVKM. In nucleotides, the CDR3 is TGTGCCAGCACCCGGGCCAGCTATGGCTACACCTTC. Translating it yields CASTRASYGYTF.

This clonotype was seen repeatedly, ten times or more. The DNA for the CDR3 is TGTGCCAGCAGTTACGGTTTAGGGGACAGGGTGTTTCGCGATTCACCCCTCCACTTT. Translated: CASSYGLGDRVFRDSPLHF. This chain links TRBV6-5 with TRBJ1-6; 9 bases map to TRBD1. Germline lookup yields CDR1 MNHEY and CDR2 SVGAGI. V was pared by 2 bases and J by 8 bases, with 16 bases of the junction left unmatched. This CDR3 contains 19 residues.

This clonotype appeared many times. V and J are TRBV7-2 and TRBJ1-6; D remains ambiguous. The CDR3 contains 14 residues. V was trimmed by 7 bases and J by 9 bases, leaving 16 bases between them. CDR1 SGHTA and CDR2 FQGNSA come from the germline V gene. CDR3 residues: CASTANQGASPLHF. The CDR3 region has the DNA TGTGCCAGCACCGCAAACCAAGGAGCTTCACCCCTCCACTTT.

The sample holds many counts of this clonotype. The chain combines TRBV9 with TRBJ2-1, with 11 bases that match TRBD1. Germline assignment: CDR1 SGDLS and CDR2 YYNGEE. With 4 bases clipped from V and 10 bases from J, the junction kept 7 bases outside the gene matches. The CDR3 is made up of 14 amino acids. CDR3 residues: CASSPGTGGGEQFF. CDR3 DNA sequence: TGTGCCAGCAGCCCTGGGACAGGGGGTGGCGAGCAGTTCTTC.

At least ten counts were recorded for this clonotype. V gene TRBV24-1 combines with J gene TRBJ2-3, with TRBD2 matching 8 bases. With V trimmed by 9 bases and J by 3 bases, 10 bases remained unmatched. Germline loops: CDR1 KGHDR, CDR2 SFDVKD. The CDR3 sequence is 15 residues long. The CDR3 nucleotides read TGTGCCACCGCAGCGGCGGGAGGAAAGACAGATACGCAGTATTTT. Translation gives CATAAAGGKTDTQYF.

This clonotype is medium-sized in the sample. The J gene is TRBJ2-3, the V gene TRBV14; D gene ambiguous. From germline, CDR1 is SGHDN and CDR2 FVKESK. This CDR3 is 11 amino acids long. Trimming removed 3 bases at V and 8 bases at J, with 6 bases between. This chain's CDR3 is CASSQSRTQYF. The DNA of the CDR3 is TGTGCCAGCAGCCAGTCGCGTACGCAGTATTTT.

This clonotype was observed many times. The J gene is TRBJ1-2, the V gene TRBV12-3 or TRBV12-4, with 7 bases fitting TRBD1. This CDR3 has 12 residues. Trimming took 5 bases from V and 5 from J; bases not matched to a gene: 2. CDR3 protein: CASSIQGYGYTF. The CDR3 DNA is TGTGCCAGCAGTATACAGGGGTATGGCTACACCTTC.

This rearrangement joins TRBV5-8 to TRBJ2-2; D gene uncertain. CDR3 size: 16 residues. Germline V lookup: CDR1 SGHTS, CDR2 YDEGEE. The germline V and J ends were trimmed by 2 bases and 3 bases, with 14 bases remaining between them. The CDR3 spells CASSFPVAAYTGELFF. CDR3 sequence (DNA): TGTGCCAGCAGCTTCCCGGTGGCAGCTTACACCGGGGAGCTGTTTTTT.

The chain carries TRBV30 and TRBJ1-2, with 7 bases that match TRBD1. With V trimmed by 5 bases and J by 9 bases, 12 bases remained unmatched. The CDR3 covers 13 residues. The V gene's germline CDR1 is GTSNPN and CDR2 SVGIG (reference sequence). The CDR3 is CAWGIGDRSSYTF. CDR3 in DNA: TGTGCCTGGGGAATTGGGGACAGAAGTAGCTACACCTTC.

This clonotype appeared many times. This CDR3 is CASSQDYAGAGELFF. CDR3 DNA sequence: TGTGCCAGCAGCCAAGATTACGCAGGGGCCGGGGAGCTGTTTTTT. The rearrangement joins TRBV3-1 to TRBJ2-2, with D perhaps TRBD1 (6 bases). Trimming took off 0 bases at V and 6 bases at J, with 11 bases between the two ends. CDR1 LGHDT and CDR2 YNNKEL come from the germline V gene (reference sequence). This CDR3 region has 15 residues. The variable domain in full, completed from reference TRBV3-1 and TRBJ2-2, reads DTAVSQTPKYLVTQMGNDKSIKCEQNLGHDTMYWYKQDSKKFLKIMFSYNNKELIINETVPNRFSPKSPDKAHLNLHINSLELGDSAVYFCASSQDYAGAGELFFGEGSRLTVL.

This clonotype was recorded at least ten times. The chain is built from TRBV27 and TRBJ1-1; D unclear. CDR1 and CDR2 (germline): MNHEY, SMNVEV (reference sequence). CDR3 length equals 14 residues. Trimming removed 6 bases from V and 5 bases from J, with 16 bases in between. The CDR3 coding sequence is TGTGCCAGCAGCCCGCTCCCTGCAGTGACTGAAGCTTTCTTT. Protein sequence: CASSPLPAVTEAFF.